This TCR beta chain was captured by sequencing in a study of identical twins. Each cDNA held unique molecular identifiers, and template switching gave it a universal primer site. TCRdb reprocessed the 5' RACE reads via MiXCR and lists one record per CDR3 protein. The data contain under 350,000 distinct CDR3 sequences, around 9.7% of them singletons. Overall study results and limits: Zero-insertion analyses could be partly confounded by invariant MAIT and iNKT cells. The models systematically underestimated how much out-of-frame TCR alpha was shared in monozygotic twins.

At least ten counts were recorded for this clonotype. The antigen is not known. Losses at the gene ends were 6 bases for V and 5 bases for J; bases not matched to a gene: 6. Germline lookup yields CDR1 SEHNR and CDR2 FQNEAQ (reference sequence). The CDR3 spans 14 residues. These data are also associated with another study on yellow fever vaccine responses in identical twins.

The chain employs TRBV7-9 and TRBJ2-1, with TRBD1 matching over 8 bases. This TCR derives from a young woman in good health. The sequencing input was CD8+ T cells sorted from blood. The CDR3 here is CASRAGTGDNEQFF. In nucleotides, the CDR3 is TGTGCCAGCAGGGCCGGGACAGGAGACAATGAGCAGTTCTTC.